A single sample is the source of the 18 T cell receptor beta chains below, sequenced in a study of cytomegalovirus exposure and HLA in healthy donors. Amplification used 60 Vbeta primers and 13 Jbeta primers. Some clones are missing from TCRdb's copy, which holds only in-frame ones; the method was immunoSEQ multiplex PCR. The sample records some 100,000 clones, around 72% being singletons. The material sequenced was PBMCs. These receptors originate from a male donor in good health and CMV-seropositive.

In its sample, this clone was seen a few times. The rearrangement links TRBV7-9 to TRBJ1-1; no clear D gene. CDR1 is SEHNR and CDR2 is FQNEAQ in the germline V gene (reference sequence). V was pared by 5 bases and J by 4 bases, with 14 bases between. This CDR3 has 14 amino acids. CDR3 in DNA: TGTGCCAGCAGCCTAACGAGGGTTGGCACTGAAGCTTTCTTT. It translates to CASSLTRVGTEAFF.

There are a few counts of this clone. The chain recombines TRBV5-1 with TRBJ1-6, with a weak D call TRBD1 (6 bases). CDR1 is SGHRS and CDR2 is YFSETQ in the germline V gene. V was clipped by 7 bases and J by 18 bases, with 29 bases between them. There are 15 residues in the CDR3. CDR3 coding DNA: TGCGCCAGCTACCCCCCCTCAGCGACAGGATCCCTGGCCCACTTT. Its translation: CASYPPSATGSLAHF.

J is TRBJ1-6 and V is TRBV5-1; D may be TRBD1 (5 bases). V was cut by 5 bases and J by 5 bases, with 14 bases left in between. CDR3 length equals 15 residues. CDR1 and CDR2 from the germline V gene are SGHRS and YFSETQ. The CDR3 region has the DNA TGCGCCAGCAGTCTGGGGCAGGGCCATAATTCACCCCTCCACTTT. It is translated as CASSLGQGHNSPLHF.

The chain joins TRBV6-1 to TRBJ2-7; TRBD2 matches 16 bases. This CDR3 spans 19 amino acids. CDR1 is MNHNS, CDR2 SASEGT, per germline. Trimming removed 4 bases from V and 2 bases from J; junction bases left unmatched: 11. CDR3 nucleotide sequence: TGTGCCAGCAGTGCCCCCGGGACTAGCGGGGGGGGAATCCCCTACGAGCAGTACTTC. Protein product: CASSAPGTSGGGIPYEQYF.

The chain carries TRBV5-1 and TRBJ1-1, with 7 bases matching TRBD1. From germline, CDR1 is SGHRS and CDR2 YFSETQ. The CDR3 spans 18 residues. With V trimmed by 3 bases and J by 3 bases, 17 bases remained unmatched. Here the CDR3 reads CASSSRQGTRWGDTEAFF. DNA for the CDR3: TGCGCCAGCAGCTCCAGACAGGGAACTAGGTGGGGGGACACTGAAGCTTTCTTT.

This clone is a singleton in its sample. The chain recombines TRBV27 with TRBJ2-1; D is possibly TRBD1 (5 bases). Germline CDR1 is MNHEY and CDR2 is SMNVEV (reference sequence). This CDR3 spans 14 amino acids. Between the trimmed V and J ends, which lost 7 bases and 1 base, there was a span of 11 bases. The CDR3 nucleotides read TGTGCCAGCACCAAGGGGAAATCCTACAATGAGCAGTTCTTC. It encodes CASTKGKSYNEQFF.

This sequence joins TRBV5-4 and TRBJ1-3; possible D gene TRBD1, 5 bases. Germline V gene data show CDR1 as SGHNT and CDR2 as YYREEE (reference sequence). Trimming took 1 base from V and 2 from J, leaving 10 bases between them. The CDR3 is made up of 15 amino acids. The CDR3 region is CASSLQGPPGNTIYF. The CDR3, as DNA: TGTGCCAGCAGCTTGCAGGGCCCTCCTGGAAACACCATATATTTT.

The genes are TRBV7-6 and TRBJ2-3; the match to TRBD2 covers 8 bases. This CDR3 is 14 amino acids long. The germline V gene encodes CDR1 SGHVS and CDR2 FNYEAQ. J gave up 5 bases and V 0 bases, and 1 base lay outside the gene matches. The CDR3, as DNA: TGTGCCAGCAGCTTAGCTAGCGGGGTAGATACGCAGTATTTT. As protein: CASSLASGVDTQYF.

The DNA for the CDR3 is TGCGCCAGCAGCCTTATGACTAGCGGGGGGGCCGGGGAGCTGTTTTTT. Amino acid sequence: CASSLMTSGGAGELFF. The chain uses TRBV5-1 and TRBJ2-2; 14 nucleotides agree with TRBD2. Germline CDR1 reads SGHRS; CDR2 reads YFSETQ. The CDR3 covers 16 residues. The J segment lost 6 bases and the V segment lost 4 bases, leaving 5 bases of the junction unmatched.

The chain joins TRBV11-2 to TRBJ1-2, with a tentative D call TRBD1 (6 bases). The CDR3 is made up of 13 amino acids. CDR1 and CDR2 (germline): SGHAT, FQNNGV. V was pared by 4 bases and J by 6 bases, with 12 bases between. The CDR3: CASSSGGPDGYTF. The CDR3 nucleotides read TGTGCCAGCAGCTCGGGGGGGCCGGATGGCTACACCTTC. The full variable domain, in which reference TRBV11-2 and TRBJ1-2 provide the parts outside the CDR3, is EAGVAQSPRYKIIEKRQSVAFWCNPISGHATLYWYQQILGQGPKLLIQFQNNGVVDDSQLPKDRFSAERLKGVDSTLKIQPAKLEDSAVYLCASSSGGPDGYTFGSGTRLTVV.

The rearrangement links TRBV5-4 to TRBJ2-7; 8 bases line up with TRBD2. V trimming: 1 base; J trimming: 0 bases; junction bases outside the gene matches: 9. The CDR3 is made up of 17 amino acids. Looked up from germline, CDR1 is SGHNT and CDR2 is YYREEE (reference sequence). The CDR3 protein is CASSLMVGSGGSYEQYF. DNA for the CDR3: TGTGCCAGCAGCTTGATGGTCGGCAGCGGGGGCTCCTACGAGCAGTACTTC. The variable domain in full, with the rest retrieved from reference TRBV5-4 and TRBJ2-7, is ETGVTQSPTHLIKTRGQQVTLRCSSQSGHNTVSWYQQALGQGPQFIFQYYREEENGRGNFPPRFSGLQFPNYSSELNVNALELDDSALYLCASSLMVGSGGSYEQYFGPGTRLTVT.

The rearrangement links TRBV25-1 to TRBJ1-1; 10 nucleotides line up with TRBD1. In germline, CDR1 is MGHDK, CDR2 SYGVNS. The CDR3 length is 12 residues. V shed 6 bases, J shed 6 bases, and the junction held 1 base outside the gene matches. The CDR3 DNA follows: TGTGCCAGCAGAGGACAGGGGGCTGAAGCTTTCTTT. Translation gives CASRGQGAEAFF.

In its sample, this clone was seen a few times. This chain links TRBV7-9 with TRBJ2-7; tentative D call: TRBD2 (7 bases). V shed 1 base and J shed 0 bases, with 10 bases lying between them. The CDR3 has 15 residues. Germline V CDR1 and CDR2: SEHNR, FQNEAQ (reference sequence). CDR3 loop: CASSLVGGLSYEQYF. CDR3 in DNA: TGTGCCAGCAGCTTAGTCGGGGGGCTCTCCTACGAGCAGTACTTC.

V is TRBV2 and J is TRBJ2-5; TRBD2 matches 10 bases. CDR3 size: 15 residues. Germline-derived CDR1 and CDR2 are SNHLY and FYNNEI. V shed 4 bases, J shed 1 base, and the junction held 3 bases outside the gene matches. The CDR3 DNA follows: TGTGCCAGCAGTGGTAGCGGGGGGTTCCAAGAGACCCAGTACTTC. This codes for CASSGSGGFQETQYF.

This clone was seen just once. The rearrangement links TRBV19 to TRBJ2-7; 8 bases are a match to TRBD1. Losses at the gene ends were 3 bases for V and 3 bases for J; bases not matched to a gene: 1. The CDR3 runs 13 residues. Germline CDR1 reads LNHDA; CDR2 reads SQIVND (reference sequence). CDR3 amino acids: CASSIGQGYEQYF. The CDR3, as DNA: TGTGCCAGTAGTATTGGACAGGGCTACGAGCAGTACTTC.

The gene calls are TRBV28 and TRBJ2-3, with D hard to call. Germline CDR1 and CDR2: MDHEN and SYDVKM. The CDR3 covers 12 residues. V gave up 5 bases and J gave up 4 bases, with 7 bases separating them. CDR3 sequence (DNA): TGTGCCAGCAGTCTGCTAGCAGATACGCAGTATTTT. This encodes CASSLLADTQYF.

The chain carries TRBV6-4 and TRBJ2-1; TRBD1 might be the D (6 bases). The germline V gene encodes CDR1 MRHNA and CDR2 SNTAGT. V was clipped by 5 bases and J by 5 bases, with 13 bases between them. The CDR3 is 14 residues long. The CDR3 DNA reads TGTGCCAGCAGTCGACAGGATTCAAACAATGAGCAGTTCTTC. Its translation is CASSRQDSNNEQFF.

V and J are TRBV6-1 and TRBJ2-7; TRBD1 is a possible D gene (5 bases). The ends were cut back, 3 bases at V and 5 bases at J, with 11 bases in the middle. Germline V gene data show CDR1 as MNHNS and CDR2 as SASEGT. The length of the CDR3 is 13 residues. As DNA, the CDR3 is TGTGCCAGCAGTGACAGGGAAGGAGACGAGCAGTACTTC. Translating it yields CASSDREGDEQYF.